This T cell receptor (beta chain) is drawn from a study of CD8 T cells in Susac syndrome. Reverse transcription of 0.5 to 1 ug RNA was performed with random hexamers. Multiplex immunoSEQ PCR targeted 54 Vbeta and 13 Jbeta TCR beta segments. MiXCR, applied by TCRdb to the immunoSEQ multiplex PCR reads, yields one record per CDR3 protein. The sample contains 100,000 to 150,000 distinct CDR3 sequences, about 96% of which appear only once. Sequencing of TCR beta, carried out with a high-throughput approach, was applied to CD8+ and CD4+ T cells from the blood. This CDR3 region has 18 residues. V lost 6 bases to trimming and J lost 0 bases, with 18 bases between them. The germline CDR1 and CDR2 sequences are LNHDA and SQIVND (reference sequence).

This TCR was recovered from a human donor in good health. V usage is TRBV19 and J usage is TRBJ2-6; D not certain. Input material: CD4+ T cells from PBMCs. For the CDR3, the DNA is TGTGCCAGTAGAGTGCCACTCGGGCAGACCTCTGGGGCCAACGTCCTGACTTTC. Translating gives CASRVPLGQTSGANVLTF.